This TCR beta chain comes out of a study of blood T cells in healthy people across ages (dated by TCRdb to about 2015). Looking at the study overall: In model experiments, roughly one uniquely barcoded TCR beta cDNA molecule per two T cells was captured by template switching. The study analyzed two additional independent replicas of 1 million unique cDNA reads from the same blood draw for two donors, one aged 18 to 29 and one aged 80 or older. Age-related changes in TCR beta repertoire diversity were measured in the study by deep sequencing normalized with unique cDNA molecular identifiers. The donors were split into four age groups: young (average around 15 years), middle-aged (39), aged (around 67) and long-lived (roughly 80).

The receptor library was made with 5' RACE. The sequencer was an Illumina HiSeq 2500. A second PCR of roughly 6 to 11 cycles was run with a J-beta primer mix and a sample-barcoded 5' primer. A unique molecular identifier was introduced onto each TCR beta cDNA molecule by a template-switch 5' adaptor carrying 12 random nucleotides. At least 2.5 million CDR3-containing paired-end reads were obtained from each sample. The Mint cDNA synthesis kit, primed by a TRBC-specific oligonucleotide, was used to synthesize first-strand cDNA from all RNA. All cDNA was treated with uracil-DNA glycosylase and then went through a first 18-cycle PCR with the universal primers M1SS and BC2_uni_R. Concerning the study's data processing: For normalization, 1 million high-quality reads, each with a distinct molecular identifier, were randomly selected from each sample. Instead of being binned into consensus sequences, reads with shared molecular identifiers were discarded. MiTCR, with a Q25 quality threshold and the strictest error-elimination algorithm, was used for CDR3 identification, clonotype clustering and error correction. A nonparametric unseen species model with Euler transformation was used to estimate a lower bound on total TCR beta diversity. In TCRdb, the public reads were trimmed at Q25 with fastp and aligned with MiXCR, with productive beta chains retained. A single entry per CDR3 protein holds the most common genes and DNA from its merged rows. V and J calls and clone size were set by TCRdb, not the authors. The sample table lists some 1,000,000 distinct CDR3 sequences, around 25% of them with a count of one. The ten largest clonotypes hold 0.65% to 0.95% of the sample.

This clonotype has a handful of counts. Its specific antigen is unknown. One base away there is no much larger clone; base qualities are not given. Donors were 40 or so systemically healthy Caucasian individuals from Russia aged roughly 6 to 95 years. Roughly 10 milliliters of peripheral blood were collected from each donor into EDTA-treated Vacutainer tubes. Ficoll-Paque density-gradient centrifugation was used to isolate PBMCs, with at least 7 million per sample. Total RNA was extracted from PBMCs with Trizol reagent, with at least 5.5 micrograms obtained per sample. The percentages of naive CD45RAhigh/CD27high T cells were determined by flow cytometry on a PBMC aliquot from every donor. Per the germline V gene, KGHSH is the CDR1 and LQKENI is the CDR2. There are 18 amino acids in the CDR3, from cysteine to phenylalanine inclusive. Solely the CDR3 DNA is kept, with 54 bases framed from the first base. Cut back by 3 bases and 11 bases, the V and J ends lie 29 bases apart.

Broader findings and caveats from the paper: Observed TCR beta diversity per million T cells fell roughly linearly with age, and a significant reduction was already apparent by age approximately 40. Because profiling used bulk unsorted PBMCs, naive and antigen-experienced compartments could not be compared conclusively. Estimates of total diversity from one million sequenced T cells were regarded as lower bounds and underestimates. The CMV infection status of donors was not known, potentially confounding age-related changes in expanded clonotypes. Compared with the aged group, the long-lived group had more naive CD4+ T cells, fewer expanded clones and increased TCR diversity, a pattern suggesting age selection. The percentage of naive T cells measured by flow cytometry correlated strongly with observed TCR beta diversity.

These data are also associated with another study on T cells of mothers and their children. The second paper further reports: Nine systemically healthy Caucasian individuals, comprising three mothers and their six children, were included as donors. cDNA synthesis consumed the entire amount of extracted RNA, loaded at approximately 1.6 ug RNA in each 15 ul reaction. In the second PCR, the M1S primer added sample barcodes and 2-4 random nucleotides. Each mother yielded over 9.5 million TCR beta CDR3 reads and each child 2.5 million to 3 million reads. Thymic selection similarly shapes TCR recombination output in related and unrelated pairs, with minor effect from inherited differences. Normalized repertoire overlap in related mother-child pairs was always slightly higher than in unrelated mother-child pairs, but the difference was never significant. No persistent microchimeric T cell clones were found, with a detection sensitivity of 80 to 100 clones per million clonotypes. Deep NGS was used in the study to compare the TCR beta repertoires of mothers and children and to look for features that separate related mother-child pairs from unrelated individuals. On average, the children were roughly 11 +/- 4 years old, while the mothers were about 38 +/- 4 years old. Libraries were sequenced on Illumina HiSeq 2000 with 100+100 nt paired-end reads after adapter ligation with NEBNext reagents. Mother and child libraries were prepared a month apart and sequenced in separate runs to prevent cross-contamination. For each donor, somewhere between about 450,000 and 2,000,000 distinct TCR beta clonotypes were identified. Naive TCR beta clonotypes were estimated from low-frequency clonotypes matched to each donor's FACS-determined naive share, without sorting.

Input material: blood. This TCR was recovered from a girl aged 2 to 10 in good health. The rearranged chain carries TRBV18 and TRBJ1-5, with the D gene too uncertain to name. The CDR3 sequence is CASSPYNFVPDGSIAQHF. The sequence in DNA is TGTGCCAGCTCACCTTATAACTTCGTCCCTGACGGGTCCATAGCCCAGCATTTT.